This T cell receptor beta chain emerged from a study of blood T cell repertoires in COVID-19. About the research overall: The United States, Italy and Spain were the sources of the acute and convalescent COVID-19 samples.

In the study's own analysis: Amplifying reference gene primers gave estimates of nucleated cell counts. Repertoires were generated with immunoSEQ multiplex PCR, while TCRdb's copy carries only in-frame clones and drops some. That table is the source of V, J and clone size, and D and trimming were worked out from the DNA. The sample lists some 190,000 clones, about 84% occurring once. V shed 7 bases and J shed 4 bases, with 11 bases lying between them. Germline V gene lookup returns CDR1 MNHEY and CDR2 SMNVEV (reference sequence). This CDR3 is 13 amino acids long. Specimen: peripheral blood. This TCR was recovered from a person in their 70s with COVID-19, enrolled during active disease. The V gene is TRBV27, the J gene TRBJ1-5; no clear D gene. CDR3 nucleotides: TGTGCCAGCACCCCGTCCCCTAATCAGCCCCAGCATTTT. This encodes CASTPSPNQPQHF.